Listed below are T cell receptor beta chains from one sample, sequenced in a study of CD8 T cells in ankylosing spondylitis. TCRdb used MiXCR to reprocess the 5' RACE reads, holding one entry per CDR3 protein. The sample has around 390,000 distinct CDR3 sequences; approximately 20% are singletons. The specimen was blood, either unsorted or a sorted T cell fraction (not recorded which). The receptors derive from a male donor with ankylosing spondylitis. Both conserved end residues are part of each CDR3. The order of the fields is J gene, clone size, D gene, V gene, CDR3 DNA, CDR3 protein. The D gene is left open where the match is weak. Rows give clone size only sometimes, using once, few, many, or a class for an expanded clone.

TRBJ2-1 | NA | TRBD2 | TRBV7-2 | TGTGCCAGCAGAAGACTAGCGGGAGAGCACTCCAATGAGCAGTTCTTC | CASRRLAGEHSNEQFF
TRBJ1-6 | NA | TRBD1 | TRBV5-6 | TGTGCCAGCAGCATCCTCACGCAGGGGGATTTAAGCTCCTATAATTCACCCCTCCACTTT | CASSILTQGDLSSYNSPLHF
TRBJ1-1 | few | NA | TRBV19 | TGTGCCAGTAGTATAGATCCGCAGGGGTGGAAAGAAGCTTTCTTT | CASSIDPQGWKEAFF
TRBJ2-3 | NA | TRBD2 | TRBV6-1 | TGTGCCAGCAATCGCGGGAGGGGGCGGACAGATACGCAGTATTTT | CASNRGRGRTDTQYF
TRBJ2-5 | NA | NA | TRBV20-1 | TGCAGTGCTAGGGGAGGAAACCAAGAGACCCAGTACTTC | CSARGGNQETQYF
TRBJ2-3 | NA | TRBD2 | TRBV11-2 | TGTGCCAGCAGCCGTCTACATCCGGGACTAGCGTCTAGCACAGATACGCAGTATTTT | CASSRLHPGLASSTDTQYF
TRBJ2-5 | NA | NA | TRBV20-1 | TGCAGTGCTCTCTCCCGGGACAACCCAGAGACCCAGTACTTC | CSALSRDNPETQYF
TRBJ2-3 | NA | NA | TRBV2 | TGTGCCAGCAAGGCACTAAAGGCAGATACGCAGTATTTT | CASKALKADTQYF
TRBJ1-2 | few | NA | TRBV6-1 | TGTGCCAGCAGTGCCGTGACTTTAGGTGTGGACACCTTC | CASSAVTLGVDTF
TRBJ2-3 | NA | TRBD1 | TRBV15 | TGTGCCACCAGCAGGGACAGGGGGGCAGATACGCAGTATTTT | CATSRDRGADTQYF
TRBJ2-5 | few | NA | TRBV7-3 | TGTGCCAGCAGCTTAGATTCTTCCAAAGAGACCCAGTACTTC | CASSLDSSKETQYF
TRBJ1-1 | NA | NA | TRBV5-6 | TGTGCCAGCAGCTTGCGCTCTGAAGCTTTCTTT | CASSLRSEAFF
TRBJ2-7 | NA | NA | TRBV27 | TGTGCCAGCAGTTTTAAGCGGGACAGCTCCTACGAGCAGTACTTC | CASSFKRDSSYEQYF
TRBJ1-3 | NA | NA | TRBV7-2 | TGTGCCATCGGACAGCCACAAAAGGGAAACACCATATATTTT | CAIGQPQKGNTIYF
TRBJ2-1 | few | TRBD1 | TRBV5-1 | TGCGCCAGCAGCTTGGTAGGACAGGGGGCCGCTGAGCAGTTCTTC | CASSLVGQGAAEQFF
TRBJ1-2 | NA | NA | TRBV11-3 | TGTGCCAGCAGCTTGGAGGGGTACGATGGCTACACCTTC | CASSLEGYDGYTF
TRBJ2-3 | few | TRBD2 | TRBV7-9 | TGTGCCAGCAGCTTCGTTCCGGGACTAGCGGGAGATACGCAGTATTTT | CASSFVPGLAGDTQYF
TRBJ1-5 | NA | NA | TRBV20-1 | TGCAGTGCTGGCGGCGCGGATCGCGGCAATCAGCCCCAGCATTTT | CSAGGADRGNQPQHF
TRBJ2-3 | NA | TRBD2 | TRBV10-3 | TGTGCCATCGGACTAGCGGGCACTAGCACAGATACGCAGTATTTT | CAIGLAGTSTDTQYF
TRBJ2-3 | NA | TRBD2 | TRBV19 | TGTGCCAGTAGTATTTCTGGGGAGGGGACAGATACGCAGTATTTT | CASSISGEGTDTQYF
TRBJ2-7 | NA | NA | TRBV6-5 | TGTGCCAGCAGTTACTCGGGTACTAGCTTCGCGATCGAGCAGTACTTC | CASSYSGTSFAIEQYF
TRBJ2-6 | few | TRBD1 | TRBV3-1 | TGTGCCAGCAGCCGTGACAGGGTTTCGGGGGCCAACGTCCTGACTTTC | CASSRDRVSGANVLTF
TRBJ2-3 | NA | TRBD1 | TRBV5-1 | TGCGCCAGCAGCTTCCTGAACCAGGGGGCTACAGATACGCAGTATTTT | CASSFLNQGATDTQYF
TRBJ2-3 | few | NA | TRBV20-1 | TGCAGTGCTAGAGGACCTGAGGGCAGGGCAGATACGCAGTATTTT | CSARGPEGRADTQYF
TRBJ2-2 | few | NA | TRBV10-3 | TGTGCCATCAGTGACAGGGGAGACACCGGGGAGCTGTTTTTT | CAISDRGDTGELFF
TRBJ2-2 | few | NA | TRBV7-2 | TGTGCCAGCAGCTTAGCGGCCTCTAGGACGTTGACCGGGGAGCTGTTTTTT | CASSLAASRTLTGELFF
TRBJ1-5 | few | TRBD1 | TRBV5-5 | TGTGCCAGCAGCTTGGAGACAGGGGAGAATCAGCCCCAGCATTTT | CASSLETGENQPQHF
TRBJ1-6 | NA | TRBD1 | TRBV6-1 | TGTGCCAGCACGGCGGGACAGACTTGGGGTTCACCCCTCCACTTT | CASTAGQTWGSPLHF
TRBJ2-1 | few | TRBD2 | TRBV20-1 | TGCAGTGCTACTCTAGCGGGTGCCTACAATGAGCAGTTCTTC | CSATLAGAYNEQFF
TRBJ2-3 | few | NA | TRBV11-2 | TGTGCCAGCAGCCCCCTAGTTTCAGAGGCCAATACGCAGTATTTT | CASSPLVSEANTQYF
TRBJ2-1 | few | NA | TRBV9 | TGTGCCAGCAACAAACTGGGTGGTGAGCAGTTCTTC | CASNKLGGEQFF
TRBJ2-2 | few | NA | TRBV27 | TGTGCCAGCAGTTTCAGGGGCGTCAGGGGAGACACCGGGGAGCTGTTTTTT | CASSFRGVRGDTGELFF
TRBJ1-6 | NA | NA | TRBV28 | TGTGCCAGCAGCCGCAGACAGGAGATTTCACCCCTCCACTTT | CASSRRQEISPLHF
TRBJ2-7 | few | NA | TRBV28 | TGTGCCAGCAGTTCGCGATTCTCCTACGAGCAGTACTTC | CASSSRFSYEQYF
TRBJ2-1 | NA | NA | TRBV10-3 | TGTGCCATCAGTGATTTGCACGAGCAGTTCTTC | CAISDLHEQFF
TRBJ2-3 | NA | TRBD1 | TRBV5-1 | TGCGCCAGCAGCCCGGAGGGGACAGGGGCCACAGATACGCAGTATTTT | CASSPEGTGATDTQYF
TRBJ2-5 | few | NA | TRBV7-2 | TGTGCCAGCAGCTTACTCCACCCCAGGTTCACCCAGTACTTC | CASSLLHPRFTQYF
TRBJ1-6 | NA | NA | TRBV9 | TGTGCCAGCAGCGCCCGGGGTGGGGGCGCAGGGGATTCACCCCTCCACTTT | CASSARGGGAGDSPLHF
TRBJ2-3 | NA | NA | TRBV6-1 | TGTGCCAGCAGTGCGCGGGTTCCGACAGATACGCAGTATTTT | CASSARVPTDTQYF
TRBJ2-7 | few | TRBD2 | TRBV12-3/TRBV12-4 | TGTGCCAGCAGTTTCTGGGAGGGCACCTACGAGCAGTACTTC | CASSFWEGTYEQYF
TRBJ2-2 | few | TRBD2 | TRBV7-3 | TGTGCCAGCAGTCGGACTAGCGGGAGAGGGAACACCGGGGAGCTGTTTTTT | CASSRTSGRGNTGELFF
TRBJ2-6 | NA | TRBD1 | TRBV28 | TGTGCCAGCAGGGAGGCAGGGGGTGCTACTGGGGCCAACGTCCTGACTTTC | CASREAGGATGANVLTF
TRBJ2-3 | few | NA | TRBV11-2 | TGTGCCAGCAGCTTAATAGGTGGGGCCCGCACAGATACGCAGTATTTT | CASSLIGGARTDTQYF
TRBJ2-1 | NA | NA | TRBV5-1 | TGCGCCAGCAGCGTTCGACTAGGGAGCTCCTACAATGAGCAGTTCTTC | CASSVRLGSSYNEQFF
TRBJ1-6 | NA | NA | TRBV20-1 | TGCAGTGCTAGAGCCATTCTGGGGGGGAATTCACCCCTCCACTTT | CSARAILGGNSPLHF
TRBJ2-5 | few | NA | TRBV9 | TGTGCCAGCAGCGTAGGGGCCAACCGACAAGAGACCCAGTACTTC | CASSVGANRQETQYF
TRBJ2-1 | NA | TRBD2 | TRBV16 | TGTGCCAGCAGCCAGACTAGCGGGAGGGAAGGTGAGCAGTTCTTC | CASSQTSGREGEQFF
TRBJ2-1 | NA | NA | TRBV4-2 | TGTGCCAGCAGCCAAGTAGCTGCTACCTACAATGAGCAGTTCTTC | CASSQVAATYNEQFF
TRBJ1-1 | NA | NA | TRBV20-1 | TGCAGTGCCAGAGGGGTTTCAGTCTACACTGAAGCTTTCTTT | CSARGVSVYTEAFF
TRBJ2-7 | NA | TRBD1 | TRBV2 | TGTGCCAGCAGAGCCGGGACAGGGCGGTACGAGCAGTACTTC | CASRAGTGRYEQYF
TRBJ1-5 | few | NA | TRBV20-1 | TGCAGTCCCGCGGGGGGAGATAGCAATCAGCCCCAGCATTTT | CSPAGGDSNQPQHF
TRBJ1-2 | NA | NA | TRBV2 | TGTGCCAGCAGTGAAAGACAACTCTATGGCTACACCTTC | CASSERQLYGYTF
TRBJ2-7 | NA | TRBD2 | TRBV29-1 | TGCAGCGTTGCCGGATCGACTAGCGGGAGATCGACCTCCTACGAGCAGTACTTC | CSVAGSTSGRSTSYEQYF
TRBJ1-5 | few | TRBD1 | TRBV4-1 | TGCGCCAGCAGCCAAATTACAGGGGGCCCTAGCCAGCCCCAGCATTTT | CASSQITGGPSQPQHF
TRBJ2-1 | NA | TRBD2 | TRBV14 | TGTGCCAGCAGCCAAACGATCGGTGGCGGGAGTTTGTTCTTC | CASSQTIGGGSLFF
TRBJ2-2 | NA | NA | TRBV18 | TGTGCCAGCTCCCCTAGAGGGTCGGACACCGGGGAGCTGTTTTTT | CASSPRGSDTGELFF
TRBJ2-7 | once | TRBD1 | TRBV10-1 | TGCGCCAGCAGTGACAAGACAGGGAAAATCGACGAGCAGTACTTC | CASSDKTGKIDEQYF